This T cell receptor beta chain was observed in a study of blood T cell repertoires in COVID-19. There are a few counts of this clone. The CDR3 is 13 amino acids. Trimming cost V 7 bases and J 4 bases; bases outside gene matches: 3. Original methodology: Nucleated cell number was recorded as an estimate derived from reference gene primer amplification. Method: immunoSEQ multiplex PCR; TCRdb's copy keeps in-frame clones and lacks some. From that table come the V and J calls and clone size; the DNA was used to work out D and trimming. The sample shows about 160,000 clones, less than 85% of them seen only once.

The chain has TRBV12-3 or TRBV12-4 and TRBJ1-5, with 8 nucleotides matching TRBD1. The sample consisted of PBMCs or T cells enriched from blood (not recorded which). This sequence was found in a man between 60 and 75 years old who had recovered from COVID-19. This chain's CDR3 is CASKGQVNQPQHF. CDR3 DNA sequence: TGTGCCAGCAAGGGACAGGTTAATCAGCCCCAGCATTTT.